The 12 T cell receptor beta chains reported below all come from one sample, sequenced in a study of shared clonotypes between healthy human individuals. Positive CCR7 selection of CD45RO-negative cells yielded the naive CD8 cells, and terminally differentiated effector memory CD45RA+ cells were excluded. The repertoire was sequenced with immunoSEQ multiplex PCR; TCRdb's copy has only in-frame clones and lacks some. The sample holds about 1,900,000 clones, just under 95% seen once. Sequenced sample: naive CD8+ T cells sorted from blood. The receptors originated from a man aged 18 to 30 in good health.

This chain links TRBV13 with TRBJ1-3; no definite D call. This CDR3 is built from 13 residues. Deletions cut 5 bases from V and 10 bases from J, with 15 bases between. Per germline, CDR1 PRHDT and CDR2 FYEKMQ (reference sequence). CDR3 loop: CASSPPSSGTIYF. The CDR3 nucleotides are TGTGCCAGCAGCCCTCCCAGTTCCGGAACCATATATTTT.

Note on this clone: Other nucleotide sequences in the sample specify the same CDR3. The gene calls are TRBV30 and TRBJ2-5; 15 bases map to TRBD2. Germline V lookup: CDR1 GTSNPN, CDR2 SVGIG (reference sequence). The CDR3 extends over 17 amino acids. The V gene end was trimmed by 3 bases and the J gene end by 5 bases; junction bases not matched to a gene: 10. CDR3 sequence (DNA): TGTGCCTGGAGCCTCGGACTAGCGGGAGGGCCTGGGGAGACCCAGTACTTC. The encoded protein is CAWSLGLAGGPGETQYF.

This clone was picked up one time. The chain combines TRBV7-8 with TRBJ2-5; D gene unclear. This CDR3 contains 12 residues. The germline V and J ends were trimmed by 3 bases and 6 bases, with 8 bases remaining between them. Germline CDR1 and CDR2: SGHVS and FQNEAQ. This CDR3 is CASSFLWKTQYF. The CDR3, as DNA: TGTGCCAGCAGCTTTCTGTGGAAGACCCAGTACTTC.

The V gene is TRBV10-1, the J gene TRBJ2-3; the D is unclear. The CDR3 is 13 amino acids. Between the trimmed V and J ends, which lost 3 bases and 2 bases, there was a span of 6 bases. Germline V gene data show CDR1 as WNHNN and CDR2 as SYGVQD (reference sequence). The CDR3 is CASSESITDTQYF. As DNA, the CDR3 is TGCGCCAGCAGTGAATCCATCACAGATACGCAGTATTTT.

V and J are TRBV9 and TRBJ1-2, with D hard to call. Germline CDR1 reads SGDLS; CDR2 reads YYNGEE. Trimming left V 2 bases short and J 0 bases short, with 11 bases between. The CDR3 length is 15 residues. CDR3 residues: CASSVSSDTNYGYTF. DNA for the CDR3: TGTGCCAGCAGCGTCAGTAGCGATACTAACTATGGCTACACCTTC.

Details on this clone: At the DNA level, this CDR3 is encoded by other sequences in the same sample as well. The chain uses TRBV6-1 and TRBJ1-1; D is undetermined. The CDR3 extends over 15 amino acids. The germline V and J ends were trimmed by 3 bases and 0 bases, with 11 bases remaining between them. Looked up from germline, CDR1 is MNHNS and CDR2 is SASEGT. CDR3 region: CASSDGRGMNTEAFF. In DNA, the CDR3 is TGTGCCAGCAGTGATGGAAGAGGGATGAACACTGAAGCTTTCTTT.

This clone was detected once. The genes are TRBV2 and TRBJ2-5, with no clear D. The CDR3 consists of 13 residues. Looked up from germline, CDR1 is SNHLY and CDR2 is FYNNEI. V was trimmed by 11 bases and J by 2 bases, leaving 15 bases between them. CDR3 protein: CAAYDWEQETQYF. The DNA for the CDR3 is TGTGCCGCGTATGACTGGGAACAAGAGACCCAGTACTTC.

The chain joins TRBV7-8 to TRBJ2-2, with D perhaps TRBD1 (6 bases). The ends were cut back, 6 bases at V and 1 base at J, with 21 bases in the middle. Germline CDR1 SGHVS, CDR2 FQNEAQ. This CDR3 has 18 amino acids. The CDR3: CASSFSWAGALNTGELFF. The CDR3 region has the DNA TGTGCCAGCAGTTTCTCTTGGGCAGGGGCCTTGAACACCGGGGAGCTGTTTTTT.

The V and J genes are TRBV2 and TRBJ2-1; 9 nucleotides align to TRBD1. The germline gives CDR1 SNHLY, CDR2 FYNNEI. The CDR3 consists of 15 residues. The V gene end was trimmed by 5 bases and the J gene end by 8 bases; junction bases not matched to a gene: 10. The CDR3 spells CASSPTGGEGYEQFF. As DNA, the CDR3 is TGTGCCAGCAGTCCTACAGGGGGCGAAGGCTATGAGCAGTTCTTC.

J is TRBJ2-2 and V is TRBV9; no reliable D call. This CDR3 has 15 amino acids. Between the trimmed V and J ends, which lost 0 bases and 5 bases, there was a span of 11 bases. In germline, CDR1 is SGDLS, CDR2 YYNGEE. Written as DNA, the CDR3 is TGTGCCAGCAGCGTAGCAGCGTTTAGGACCGGGGAGCTGTTTTTT. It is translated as CASSVAAFRTGELFF.

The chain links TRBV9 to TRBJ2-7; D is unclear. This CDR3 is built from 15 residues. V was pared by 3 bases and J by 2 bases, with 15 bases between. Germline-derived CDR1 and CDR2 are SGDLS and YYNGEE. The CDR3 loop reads CASSASPGETYEQYF. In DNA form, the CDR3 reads TGTGCCAGCAGCGCCTCCCCCGGAGAGACCTACGAGCAGTACTTC.

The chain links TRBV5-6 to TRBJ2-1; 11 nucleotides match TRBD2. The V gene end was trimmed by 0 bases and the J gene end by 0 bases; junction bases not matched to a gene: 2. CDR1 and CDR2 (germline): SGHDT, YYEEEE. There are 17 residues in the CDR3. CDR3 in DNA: TGTGCCAGCAGCTTGGTAGCGGGGGGGCTCTCCTACAATGAGCAGTTCTTC. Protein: CASSLVAGGLSYNEQFF.